This TCR beta chain comes out of a study of graft-versus-host responses after intestinal transplantation. Only in-frame clones appear in the TCRdb table, and some are missing; sequencing was by immunoSEQ multiplex PCR. The sample has tens of thousands of clones, less than 95% seen once. With respect to this clone: Its specificity is unknown.

This CDR3 spans 15 amino acids. The V gene's germline CDR1 is MNHEY and CDR2 SVGAGI. The V and J ends lost 5 bases and 4 bases, in that order; junction bases with no gene match: 10. Sequencing was performed on unstimulated CD4+ T cells sorted from spleen or lymph node cells, taken before transplant. V gene TRBV6-5 combines with J gene TRBJ1-2; 7 bases are shared with TRBD1. The receptor was derived from a human donor who was the organ donor for an intestinal transplant. The CDR3 DNA is TGTGCCAGCAGTATCCGACAGGGTGGCCCCTATGGCTACACCTTC. This codes for CASSIRQGGPYGYTF.